The 14 T cell receptor beta chains below were found in one sample sequenced in a study of PD-L1 blockade in urothelial cancer. Measured with immunoSEQ multiplex PCR; TCRdb has only the in-frame clones, and not every one. The sample lists 45,000 to 50,000 clones; roughly 80% were seen once. As to time point: peripheral blood 6 weeks after treatment start. The input for sequencing was PBMCs, taken around atezolizumab (anti-PD-L1) treatment. These receptors originate from a man between 70 and 80 years old with urothelial cancer.

The chain uses TRBV28 and TRBJ2-2, with D uncertain. This CDR3 comprises 13 residues. V lost 6 bases, J lost 6 bases, and 11 bases lay in between. The germline V gene encodes CDR1 MDHEN and CDR2 SYDVKM. CDR3 region: CASRLQYSGELFF. The CDR3 region has the DNA TGTGCCAGCAGATTGCAGTATTCCGGGGAGCTGTTTTTT.

This sequence joins TRBV28 and TRBJ1-1; possible D gene TRBD1, 6 bases. Germline V CDR1 and CDR2: MDHEN, SYDVKM. Trimming stripped 6 bases from V and 0 bases from J, with 14 bases between. The CDR3 totals 15 residues. CDR3 residues: CASRALTGLNTEAFF. Written as DNA, the CDR3 is TGTGCCAGCAGGGCTCTCACAGGGTTGAACACTGAAGCTTTCTTT. Full variable domain (remainder filled in from reference TRBV28 and TRBJ1-1): DVKVTQSSRYLVKRTGEKVFLECVQDMDHENMFWYRQDPGLGLRLIYFSYDVKMKEKGDIPEGYSVSREKKERFSLILESASTNQTSMYLCASRALTGLNTEAFFGQGTRLTVV.

The rearrangement links TRBV5-1 to TRBJ2-7, with 8 bases identical to TRBD2. Germline values: CDR1 SGHRS, CDR2 YFSETQ. The ends lost 1 base at V and 3 bases at J; junction bases unmatched: 6. The CDR3 has 15 residues. The CDR3 sequence is CASSLLAGYDYEQYF. CDR3 nucleotides: TGCGCCAGCAGCTTGTTAGCGGGATACGACTACGAGCAGTACTTC.

The rearrangement joins TRBV18 to TRBJ2-5; 8 bases agree with TRBD2. Trimming at V came to 5 bases and at J to 6 bases, leaving 5 bases not matched to a gene. Germline V gives CDR1 KGHSH, CDR2 LQKENI. There are 13 residues in the CDR3. The CDR3 DNA sequence: TGTGCCAGCTCAACGGGAGGGCAACAGACCCAGTACTTC. This sequence encodes CASSTGGQQTQYF.

The chain combines TRBV4-1 with TRBJ1-3; 7 bases align to TRBD1. The CDR3 covers 16 residues. Germline V gene sequence: CDR1 MGHRA, CDR2 YSYEKL. After removal of 2 bases from V and 4 bases from J, the junction contained 8 bases not matched to a gene. This chain's CDR3 is CASSQIKGAGGNTIYF. The CDR3 DNA reads as TGCGCCAGCAGCCAAATAAAGGGGGCGGGAGGAAACACCATATATTTT.

This clone turned up a few times. The rearrangement links TRBV7-2 to TRBJ1-2; D remains unclear. This CDR3 comprises 12 residues. Germline lookup yields CDR1 SGHTA and CDR2 FQGNSA. With 5 bases removed from V and 1 base from J, the gap between germline ends came to 5 bases. CDR3 bases: TGTGCCAGCAGCCCCCTTAACTATGGCTACACCTTC. Protein sequence: CASSPLNYGYTF.

This rearrangement joins TRBV6-5 to TRBJ1-5, with D tentatively TRBD1 (5 bases). The CDR3 is made up of 16 amino acids. The V gene's germline CDR1 is MNHEY and CDR2 SVGAGI. Trimming pared 0 bases from V and 1 base from J, leaving 10 bases between. CDR3 amino acids: CASSYSREGSNQPQHF. CDR3 in DNA: TGTGCCAGCAGTTACTCGAGGGAGGGGAGCAATCAGCCCCAGCATTTT.

The rearrangement joins TRBV6-6 to TRBJ2-7, with TRBD2 matching over 9 bases. The CDR3 runs 14 residues. The ends lost 8 bases at V and 0 bases at J; junction bases unmatched: 5. Germline CDR1 and CDR2: MNHNY and SVGAGI (reference sequence). In DNA form, the CDR3 reads TGTGCCAGCGATAGACTAGCGGACTCCTACGAGCAGTACTTC. Protein sequence: CASDRLADSYEQYF.

This rearrangement joins TRBV7-3 to TRBJ2-2, with 9 bases aligning to TRBD1. Trimming removed 2 bases from V and 3 bases from J; junction bases left unmatched: 7. Germline CDR1 and CDR2: SGHTA and FQGTGA. The CDR3 is 17 amino acids. The CDR3 here is CASSLPKRQGDTGELFF. As DNA, the CDR3 is TGTGCCAGCAGCTTACCGAAGAGACAGGGGGACACCGGGGAGCTGTTTTTT.

DNA for the CDR3: TGTGCCAGCAGCGCGAGCTCCTACGAGCAGTACTTC. This sequence encodes CASSASSYEQYF. This sequence joins TRBV7-2 and TRBJ2-7; no clear D gene. The V end was cut by 5 bases, the J end by 0 bases, with 5 bases between. This CDR3 has 12 residues. The germline CDR1 and CDR2 sequences are SGHTA and FQGNSA.

The V call is TRBV13, the J call TRBJ2-3, with D maybe TRBD1 (6 bases). The CDR3 covers 14 residues. The germline V and J ends were trimmed by 6 bases and 5 bases, with 15 bases remaining between them. In germline, CDR1 is PRHDT, CDR2 FYEKMQ (reference sequence). In nucleotides, the CDR3 is TGTGCCAGCAGGGTACAGGGTTCTGGAGATACGCAGTATTTT. This translates into CASRVQGSGDTQYF. The variable domain in full, with the rest retrieved from reference TRBV13 and TRBJ2-3, is AAGVIQSPRHLIKEKRETATLKCYPIPRHDTVYWYQQGPGQDPQFLISFYEKMQSDKGSIPDRFSAQQFSDYHSELNMSSLELGDSALYFCASRVQGSGDTQYFGPGTRLTVL.

The chain carries TRBV7-9 and TRBJ2-3; 11 nucleotides align to TRBD1. CDR1 and CDR2 (germline): SEHNR, FQNEAQ (reference sequence). V was clipped by 5 bases and J by 4 bases; unmatched bases: 5. The CDR3 runs to 15 residues. The CDR3 nucleotides read TGTGCCAGCAGCCCGGGACAGGGGGAGGCAGATACGCAGTATTTT. Its translation is CASSPGQGEADTQYF.

The chain has TRBV5-4 and TRBJ2-3; 11 nucleotides line up with TRBD2. The CDR3 covers 14 residues. The V segment lost 1 base and the J segment 11 bases; nucleotides outside the gene matches: 6. Per germline, CDR1 SGHNT and CDR2 YYREEE (reference sequence). The CDR3 loop reads CASSLLAGGLKQYF. CDR3 sequence (DNA): TGTGCCAGCAGCTTGCTAGCGGGAGGTTTGAAGCAGTATTTT. The full variable domain, completed using reference TRBV5-4 and TRBJ2-3, is ETGVTQSPTHLIKTRGQQVTLRCSSQSGHNTVSWYQQALGQGPQFIFQYYREEENGRGNFPPRFSGLQFPNYSSELNVNALELDDSALYLCASSLLAGGLKQYFGPGTRLTVL.

V is TRBV18 and J is TRBJ2-1, with 14 bases identical to TRBD2. CDR1 and CDR2 from the germline V gene are KGHSH and LQKENI. The CDR3 contains 17 residues. V dropped 4 bases and J dropped 9; count of bases not matched to a gene: 11. CDR3 in amino acids: CASSLRAGLAGDGEQFF. The DNA for the CDR3 is TGTGCCAGCTCACTAAGGGCGGGACTAGCGGGAGATGGTGAGCAGTTCTTC.